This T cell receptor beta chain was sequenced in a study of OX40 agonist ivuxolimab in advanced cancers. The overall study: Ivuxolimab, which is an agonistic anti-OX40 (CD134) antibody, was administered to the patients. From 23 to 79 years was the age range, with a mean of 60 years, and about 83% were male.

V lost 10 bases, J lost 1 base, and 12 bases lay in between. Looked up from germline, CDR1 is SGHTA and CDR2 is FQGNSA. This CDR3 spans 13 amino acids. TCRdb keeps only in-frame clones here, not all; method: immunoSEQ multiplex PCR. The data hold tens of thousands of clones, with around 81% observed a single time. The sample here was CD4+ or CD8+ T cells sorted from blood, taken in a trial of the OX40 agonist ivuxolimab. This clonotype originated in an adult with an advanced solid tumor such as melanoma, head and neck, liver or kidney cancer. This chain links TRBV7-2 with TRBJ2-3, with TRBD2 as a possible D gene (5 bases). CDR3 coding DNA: TGTGCCACCAGAGGGCGGGGCACAGATACGCAGTATTTT. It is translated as CATRGRGTDTQYF.